The clone carrying this TCR beta chain has only one observation. Its antigen remains unknown. As for time point: week 47, end of study. The content of each vaccine dose was 300 ug of mutant IDH1 20-mer peptide, and topical imiquimod accompanied it. Patients were given eight vaccinations, scheduled in weeks 1, 3, 5, 7, 11, 15, 19 and 23. New astrocytomas of WHO grade 3 or 4 that were IDH1-mutant and ATRX-lost were found in the donors. These data come from a study of a mutant IDH1 vaccine in newly diagnosed glioma. Study-wide context: In some groups vaccination began 4-6 weeks post-radiotherapy; others received it with temozolomide. Radiotherapy, temozolomide, or both had been given previously, and both were given to most.

CDR1 and CDR2 from the germline V gene are SGDLS and YYNGEE. V lost 0 bases, J lost 3 bases, and 6 bases stayed unmatched. The CDR3 runs 15 residues. Method: immunoSEQ multiplex PCR; TCRdb's copy keeps in-frame clones and lacks some. The profile shows over 30,000 clones, 90% of them singletons. The gene calls are TRBV9 and TRBJ2-7; 7 bases agree with TRBD2. The sample was PBMCs, taken from a glioma patient whose treatment included an IDH1 peptide vaccine. The TCR comes from a middle-aged woman with glioma. CDR3 protein: CASSVEASGDYEQYF. The CDR3 bases are TGTGCCAGCAGCGTAGAAGCTAGCGGAGACTACGAGCAGTACTTC.